The source of this TCR beta chain is a study of blood T cell repertoires in COVID-19. On the study more broadly: The origin of the acute and convalescent COVID-19 samples was the United States, Italy and Spain. T cells, B-cell-depleted T cells, or PBMCs supplied cDNA or gDNA.

Original processing notes: Counts of nucleated cells, estimated from reference gene primer amplification, were obtained. Clones were read by immunoSEQ multiplex PCR, and TCRdb kept only the in-frame ones, dropping some. V and J calls and clone size are given by that table; D and trimming were obtained from the DNA. The sample lists 250,000 or so clones, roughly nine tenths occurring once. The trim removed 6 bases at V and 4 bases at J, leaving 0 bases unmatched. Germline V gene sequence: CDR1 SEHNR, CDR2 FQNEAQ (reference sequence). The CDR3 covers 12 residues. The gene calls are TRBV7-9 and TRBJ2-5; TRBD2 matches at 9 bases. The sequence came from a woman aged 40 to 50 who had recovered from COVID-19. The sequencing input was peripheral blood. CDR3 sequence: CASRLAGETQYF. The DNA for the CDR3 is TGTGCCAGCAGACTAGCGGGAGAGACCCAGTACTTC.